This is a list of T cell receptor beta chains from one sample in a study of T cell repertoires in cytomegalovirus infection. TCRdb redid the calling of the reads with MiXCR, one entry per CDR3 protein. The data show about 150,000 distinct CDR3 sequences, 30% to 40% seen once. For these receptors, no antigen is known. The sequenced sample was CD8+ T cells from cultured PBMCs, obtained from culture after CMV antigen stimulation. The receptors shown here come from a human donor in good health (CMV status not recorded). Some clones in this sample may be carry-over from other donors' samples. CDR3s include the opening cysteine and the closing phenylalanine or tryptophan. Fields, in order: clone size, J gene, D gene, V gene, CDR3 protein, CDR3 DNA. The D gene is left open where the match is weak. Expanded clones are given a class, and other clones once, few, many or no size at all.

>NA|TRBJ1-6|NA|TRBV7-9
CASSLEETISSPLHF
TGTGCCAGCAGCTTAGAAGAGACGATCAGCTCACCCCTCCACTTT
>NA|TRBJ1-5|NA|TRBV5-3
CASSLGFGGNQPQHF
TGTGCCAGCAGCTTGGGATTTGGGGGTAATCAGCCCCAGCATTTT
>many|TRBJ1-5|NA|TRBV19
CASRDLWGQDYQPQHF
TGTGCCAGTAGGGACTTATGGGGACAAGACTATCAGCCCCAGCATTTT
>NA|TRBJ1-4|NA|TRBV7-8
CASSLGVYFSTNEKLFF
TGTGCCAGCAGCTTAGGGGTCTACTTCTCAACTAATGAAAAACTGTTTTTT
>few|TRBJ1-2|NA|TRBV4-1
CASSQGAEGDYGYTF
TGTGCCAGCAGCCAAGGGGCGGAAGGTGACTATGGCTACACCTTC
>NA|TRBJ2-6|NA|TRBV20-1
CSAREQAGANVLTF
TGCAGTGCTAGAGAGCAGGCTGGGGCCAACGTCCTGACTTTC
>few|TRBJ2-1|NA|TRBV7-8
CASSLIRTPPGNEQFF
TGTGCCAGCAGCTTGATACGGACTCCCCCCGGGAATGAGCAGTTCTTC
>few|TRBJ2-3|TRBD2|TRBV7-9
CASLPSGGDTQYF
TGTGCCAGCTTACCTAGCGGGGGAGATACGCAGTATTTT
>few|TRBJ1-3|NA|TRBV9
CASSVEGRGGLGNTIYF
TGTGCCAGCAGCGTAGAAGGAAGGGGGGGCCTTGGAAACACCATATATTTT
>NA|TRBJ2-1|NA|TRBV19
CASSTLRQFLGGEQFF
TGTGCCAGTAGTACCCTCAGACAGTTTCTCGGGGGTGAGCAGTTCTTC
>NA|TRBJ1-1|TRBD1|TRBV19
CASSLGGAVTEAFF
TGTGCCAGTAGTCTAGGGGGCGCAGTCACTGAAGCTTTCTTT
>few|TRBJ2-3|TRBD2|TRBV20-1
CSASTGTSGGASTDTQYF
TGCAGTGCTAGTACCGGGACTAGCGGGGGGGCTAGCACAGATACGCAGTATTTT
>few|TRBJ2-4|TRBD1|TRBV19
CASSKTGTGGAEAKNIQYF
TGTGCCAGTAGTAAAACCGGGACAGGGGGCGCGGAAGCCAAAAACATTCAGTACTTC
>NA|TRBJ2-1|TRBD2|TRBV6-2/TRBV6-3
CASSLNAGGRRNEQFF
TGTGCCAGCAGCCTAAATGCGGGGGGGCGTCGAAATGAGCAGTTCTTC
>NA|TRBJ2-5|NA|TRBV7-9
CASSFPDRSGETQYF
TGTGCCAGCAGCTTCCCGGACAGGAGCGGGGAGACCCAGTACTTC
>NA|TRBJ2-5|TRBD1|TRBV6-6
CASSYQWTGVETQYF
TGTGCCAGCAGTTACCAATGGACAGGGGTCGAGACCCAGTACTTC
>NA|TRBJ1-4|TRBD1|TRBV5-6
CASSPAGTGVEKLFF
TGTGCCAGCAGCCCGGCCGGGACAGGGGTTGAAAAACTGTTTTTT
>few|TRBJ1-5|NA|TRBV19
CASSIRTEINQPQHF
TGTGCCAGTAGTATTAGGACAGAGATCAATCAGCCCCAGCATTTT
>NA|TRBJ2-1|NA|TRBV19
CASSTLSIDTYNEQFF
TGTGCCAGTAGTACCCTCTCGATAGATACCTACAATGAGCAGTTCTTC
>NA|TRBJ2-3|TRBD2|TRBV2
CASSVQRGSTDTQYF
TGTGCCAGCAGTGTACAGCGGGGAAGCACAGATACGCAGTATTTT
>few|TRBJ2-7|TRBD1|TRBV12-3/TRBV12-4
CASSLALPGQEQYF
TGTGCCAGCAGTTTAGCCCTCCCGGGACAGGAGCAGTACTTC
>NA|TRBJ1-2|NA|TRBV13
CASSPPESYGYTF
TGTGCCAGCAGCCCGCCTGAATCCTATGGCTACACCTTC
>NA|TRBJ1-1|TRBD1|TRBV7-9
CASSPRDRGMNTEAFF
TGTGCCAGCAGCCCCCGGGACAGGGGGATGAACACTGAAGCTTTCTTT